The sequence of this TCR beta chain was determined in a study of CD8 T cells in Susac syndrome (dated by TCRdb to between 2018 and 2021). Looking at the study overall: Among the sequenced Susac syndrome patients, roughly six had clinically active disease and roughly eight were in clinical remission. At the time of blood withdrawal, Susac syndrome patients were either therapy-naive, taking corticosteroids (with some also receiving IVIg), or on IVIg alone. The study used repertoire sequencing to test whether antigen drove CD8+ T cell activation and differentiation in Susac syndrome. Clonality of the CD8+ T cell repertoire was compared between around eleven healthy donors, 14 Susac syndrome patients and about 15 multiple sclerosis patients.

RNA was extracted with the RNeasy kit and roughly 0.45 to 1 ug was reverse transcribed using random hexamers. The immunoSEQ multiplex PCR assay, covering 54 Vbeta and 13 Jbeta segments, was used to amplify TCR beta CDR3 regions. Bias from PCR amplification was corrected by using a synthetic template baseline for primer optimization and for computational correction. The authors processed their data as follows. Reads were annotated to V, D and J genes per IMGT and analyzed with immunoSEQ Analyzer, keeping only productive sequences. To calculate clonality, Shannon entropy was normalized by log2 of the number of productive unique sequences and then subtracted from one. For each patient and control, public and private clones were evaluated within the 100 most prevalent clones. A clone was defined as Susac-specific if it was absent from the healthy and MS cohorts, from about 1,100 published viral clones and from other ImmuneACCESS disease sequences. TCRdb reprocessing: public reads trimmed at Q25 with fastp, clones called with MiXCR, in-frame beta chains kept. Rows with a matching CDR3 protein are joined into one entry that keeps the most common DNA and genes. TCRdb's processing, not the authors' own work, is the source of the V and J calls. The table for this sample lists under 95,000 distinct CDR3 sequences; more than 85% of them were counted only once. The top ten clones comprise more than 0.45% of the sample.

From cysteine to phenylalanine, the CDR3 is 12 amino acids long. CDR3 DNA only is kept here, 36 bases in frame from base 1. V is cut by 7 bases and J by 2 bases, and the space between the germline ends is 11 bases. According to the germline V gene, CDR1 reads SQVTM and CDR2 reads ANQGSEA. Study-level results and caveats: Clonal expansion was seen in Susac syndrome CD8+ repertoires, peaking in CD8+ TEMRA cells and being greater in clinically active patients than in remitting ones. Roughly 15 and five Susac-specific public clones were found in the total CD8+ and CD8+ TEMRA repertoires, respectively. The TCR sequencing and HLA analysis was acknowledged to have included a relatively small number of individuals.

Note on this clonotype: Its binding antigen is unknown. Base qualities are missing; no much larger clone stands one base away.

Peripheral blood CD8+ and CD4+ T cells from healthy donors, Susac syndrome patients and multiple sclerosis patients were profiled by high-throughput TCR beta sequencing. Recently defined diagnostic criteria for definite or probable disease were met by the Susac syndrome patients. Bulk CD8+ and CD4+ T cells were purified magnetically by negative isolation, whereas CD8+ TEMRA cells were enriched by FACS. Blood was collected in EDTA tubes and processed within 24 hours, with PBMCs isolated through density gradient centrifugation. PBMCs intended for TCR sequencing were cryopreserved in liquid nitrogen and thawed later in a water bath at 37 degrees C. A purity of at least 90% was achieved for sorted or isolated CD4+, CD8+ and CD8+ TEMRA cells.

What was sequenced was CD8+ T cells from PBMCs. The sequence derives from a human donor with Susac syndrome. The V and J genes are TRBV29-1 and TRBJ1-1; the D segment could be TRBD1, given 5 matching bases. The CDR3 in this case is CSDGGVNTEAFF. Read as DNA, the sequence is TGCAGCGACGGGGGGGTTAACACTGAAGCTTTCTTT.